The 17 T cell receptor beta chains in this list originate from one sample, sequenced in a study of identical twins. Using its own MiXCR run on the 5' RACE reads, TCRdb lists one record per CDR3 protein. Of hundreds of thousands of distinct CDR3 sequences detected, 15% to 20% appear once; the ten largest clones hold about an eighth. A further study also used this sample, focusing on T cells expressing NK-cell markers.

Sequencing used PBMCs. The receptor set was obtained from a woman under 30 in good health.

This clonotype was detected a few times. This chain joins TRBV7-2 and TRBJ2-7; a weak D match, TRBD2 (6 bases). Per germline, CDR1 SGHTA and CDR2 FQGNSA. Trimming removed 1 base from V and 7 bases from J, with 11 bases in between. There are 13 residues in the CDR3. CDR3 nucleotide sequence: TGTGCCAGCAGCTTAGGAGTTGGGAGGGAGCAGTACTTC. Translation gives CASSLGVGREQYF.

This clonotype has a count of ten or more. The J gene is TRBJ2-5, the V gene TRBV12-3 or TRBV12-4, with D perhaps matching TRBD2 (6 bases). V shed 7 bases and J shed 0 bases, with 18 bases lying between them. The CDR3 has 16 residues. CDR3 sequence (DNA): TGTGCCAGCAAAGGTATTAGCGGTTGGTACCAAGAGACCCAGTACTTC. Translation gives CASKGISGWYQETQYF.

The chain employs TRBV20-1 and TRBJ2-3; D is perhaps TRBD1 (6 bases). The CDR3 has 14 amino acids. The germline V gene has CDR1 DFQATT and CDR2 SNEGSKA (reference sequence). V shed 5 bases and J shed 1 base, with 13 bases lying between them. The CDR3 region is CSALGGAGTDTQYF. As DNA, the CDR3 is TGCAGTGCTCTTGGGGGCGCGGGCACAGATACGCAGTATTTT.

This clonotype has just a few counts. The chain joins TRBV20-1 to TRBJ2-1; TRBD2 matches 10 bases. V lost 6 bases and J lost 7; bases outside the gene matches: 6. Germline CDR1 DFQATT, CDR2 SNEGSKA (reference sequence). The CDR3 contains 13 residues. CDR3 residues: CSASSGSRNEQFF. The CDR3 DNA reads as TGCAGTGCGTCTAGCGGGAGTCGAAATGAGCAGTTCTTC.

This clonotype came up a few times. CDR3 DNA sequence: TGTGCCAGCAGCTACCTAGCGGGGCCCTACTACAATGAGCAGTTCTTC. Protein product: CASSYLAGPYYNEQFF. The chain joins TRBV7-2 to TRBJ2-1; 9 nucleotides line up with TRBD2. Looked up from germline, CDR1 is SGHTA and CDR2 is FQGNSA. This CDR3 is 16 amino acids long. With V trimmed by 4 bases and J by 3 bases, 7 bases remained unmatched.

This clonotype was seen more than once but under ten times. The V gene is TRBV5-4, the J gene TRBJ2-3, with 7 nucleotides matching TRBD2. This CDR3 region has 15 residues. Per the germline V gene, CDR1 is SGHNT and CDR2 is YYREEE (reference sequence). V trimming: 2 bases; J trimming: 3 bases; junction bases outside the gene matches: 6. CDR3 bases: TGTGCCAGCAGCTTAGCGGGGAGGAAAACAGATACGCAGTATTTT. Amino acid sequence: CASSLAGRKTDTQYF.

The chain employs TRBV12-3 or TRBV12-4 and TRBJ2-3; D unclear. The CDR3 has 13 amino acids. V gave up 3 bases and J gave up 14 bases, with 18 bases separating them. The chain's CDR3 is CASSFGRARRVYF. In nucleotides, the CDR3 is TGTGCCAGCAGTTTTGGCCGCGCGAGACGCGTGTATTTT.

The V and J genes are TRBV7-6 and TRBJ2-1; D possibly uses TRBD1 or TRBD2 (6 bases each). The CDR3 contains 15 residues. Trimming removed 5 bases at V and 8 bases at J, with 19 bases between. Germline-derived CDR1 and CDR2 are SGHVS and FNYEAQ. The CDR3 reads CASSPGLGRGDEQFF. The CDR3 DNA is TGTGCCAGCAGCCCAGGCCTAGGTAGGGGGGATGAGCAGTTCTTC. The entire variable domain, with the rest obtained from reference TRBV7-6 and TRBJ2-1, is as follows: GAGVSQSPRYKVTKRGQDVALRCDPISGHVSLYWYRQALGQGPEFLTYFNYEAQQDKSGLPNDRFSAERPEGSISTLTIQRTEQRDSAMYRCASSPGLGRGDEQFFGPGTRLTVL.

The rearrangement joins TRBV12-3 or TRBV12-4 to TRBJ2-2, with TRBD1 identical over 9 bases. This CDR3 has 16 residues. J gave up 1 base and V 7 bases, and 7 bases lay outside the gene matches. The CDR3 DNA reads as TGTGCCAGCATCCCCCGGGACAGGGTGAACACCGGGGAGCTGTTTTTT. Translated: CASIPRDRVNTGELFF.

The V call is TRBV5-1, the J call TRBJ1-1, with D hard to call. The CDR3 extends over 13 amino acids. V lost 4 bases and J lost 6, with 13 bases in between. Per germline, CDR1 SGHRS and CDR2 YFSETQ. Here the CDR3 reads CASSGRGDAEAFF. The CDR3 region has the DNA TGCGCCAGCAGCGGCCGCGGAGACGCTGAAGCTTTCTTT.

The chain links TRBV20-1 to TRBJ2-7, with D unclear. Trimming cost V 2 bases and J 6 bases, with 8 bases left between them. Germline V lookup: CDR1 DFQATT, CDR2 SNEGSKA (reference sequence). The CDR3 contains 11 residues. The CDR3 nucleotides read TGCAGTGCTAGACTCGCGATCGAGCAGTACTTC. As protein: CSARLAIEQYF.

J is TRBJ2-5 and V is TRBV13; 7 nucleotides agree with TRBD2. Germline lookup yields CDR1 PRHDT and CDR2 FYEKMQ (reference sequence). V shed 7 bases and J 5 bases; nucleotides not matched to a gene: 10. The CDR3 runs to 14 residues. CDR3 sequence: CASIQKRGGETQYF. CDR3 sequence (DNA): TGTGCCAGCATCCAGAAGCGGGGCGGGGAGACCCAGTACTTC.

The V and J genes are TRBV5-1 and TRBJ2-1; the match to TRBD2 covers 10 bases. Per germline, CDR1 SGHRS and CDR2 YFSETQ. The CDR3 length is 14 residues. The junction had 6 bases not matched to a gene; V was cut back by 3 bases and J by 9 bases. The CDR3 DNA reads as TGCGCCAGCAGCTCAGCGGGAGGGTCGCGTGAGCAGTTCTTC. Amino acid sequence: CASSSAGGSREQFF.

This clonotype came up a few times. The J gene is TRBJ1-2, the V gene TRBV5-5, with D hard to call. The germline gives CDR1 SGHKS, CDR2 YYEKEE (reference sequence). V lost 2 bases to trimming and J lost 2 bases, with 7 bases between them. The CDR3 is made up of 13 amino acids. DNA of the CDR3: TGTGCCAGCAGCTTTACCGAGAACTATGGCTACACCTTC. This translates into CASSFTENYGYTF.

The chain couples TRBV5-6 to TRBJ2-3; D perhaps matches TRBD2 (6 bases). V was trimmed by 6 bases and J by 9 bases, leaving 14 bases between them. There are 12 residues in the CDR3. CDR1 and CDR2 from the germline V gene are SGHDT and YYEEEE. The CDR3 here is CASTTGGATQYF. The DNA for the CDR3 is TGTGCCAGCACCACCGGGGGAGCCACGCAGTATTTT.

Here the CDR3 reads CASRPDAGPGDTQYF. CDR3 coding DNA: TGTGCCAGCAGACCGGATGCGGGGCCTGGAGATACGCAGTATTTT. The chain is built from TRBV12-3 or TRBV12-4 and TRBJ2-3; D is perhaps TRBD2 (6 bases). The V gene lost 6 bases and the J gene lost 5 bases, with 18 bases spanning the gap. The CDR3 length is 15 residues.

CDR3 region: CASSLVRGLVDEQFF. The CDR3 nucleotides read TGCGCCAGCAGCTTGGTCAGGGGGCTTGTGGATGAGCAGTTCTTC. V gene TRBV5-1 combines with J gene TRBJ2-1; 8 nucleotides line up with TRBD1. Losses at the gene ends were 0 bases for V and 8 bases for J; bases not matched to a gene: 7. CDR1 is SGHRS and CDR2 is YFSETQ in the germline V gene. This CDR3 spans 15 amino acids.